This TCR beta chain was sequenced for a study of control samples from healthy donors and cancer patients. The protocol was immunoSEQ multiplex PCR, while the TCRdb copy is restricted to in-frame clones and leaves out a portion. The sample lists 90,000 to 140,000 clones, 83% occurring once. V trimming: 4 bases; J trimming: 3 bases; junction bases outside the gene matches: 3. CDR1 is LNHNV and CDR2 is YYDKDF in the germline V gene (reference sequence). The CDR3 consists of 13 residues. The chain is built from TRBV15 and TRBJ2-7; 7 nucleotides align to TRBD1. The sample taken for sequencing was blood. This receptor was obtained from a woman in her 50s in good health. The CDR3 loop is CATSTGQNYEQYF. For the CDR3, the DNA is TGTGCCACCAGCACGGGACAGAACTACGAGCAGTACTTC. Based on the CDR3 plus reference TRBV15 and TRBJ2-7, the full variable domain is DAMVIQNPRYQVTQFGKPVTLSCSQTLNHNVMYWYQQKSSQAPKLLFHYYDKDFNNEADTPDNFQSRRPNTSFCFLDIRSPGLGDTAMYLCATSTGQNYEQYFGPGTRLTVT.